This TCR beta chain was recorded in a study of PD-L1 blockade in urothelial cancer. The V end was cut by 7 bases, the J end by 7 bases, with 16 bases between. The length of the CDR3 is 13 residues. Germline loops: CDR1 MNHEY, CDR2 SVGAGI. Specified time point: pretreatment peripheral blood. Repertoires were generated with immunoSEQ multiplex PCR, while TCRdb's copy carries only in-frame clones and drops some. Here the sample spans roughly 55,000 clones, 86% being singletons. This receptor was identified in a man aged 55 to 69 with urothelial cancer. The chain has TRBV6-5 and TRBJ1-2; D unclear. Source: PBMCs, taken around atezolizumab (anti-PD-L1) treatment. CDR3 bases: TGTGCCAGCACCGACACTCTCAGGATTGGCTACACCTTC. It yields the protein CASTDTLRIGYTF.